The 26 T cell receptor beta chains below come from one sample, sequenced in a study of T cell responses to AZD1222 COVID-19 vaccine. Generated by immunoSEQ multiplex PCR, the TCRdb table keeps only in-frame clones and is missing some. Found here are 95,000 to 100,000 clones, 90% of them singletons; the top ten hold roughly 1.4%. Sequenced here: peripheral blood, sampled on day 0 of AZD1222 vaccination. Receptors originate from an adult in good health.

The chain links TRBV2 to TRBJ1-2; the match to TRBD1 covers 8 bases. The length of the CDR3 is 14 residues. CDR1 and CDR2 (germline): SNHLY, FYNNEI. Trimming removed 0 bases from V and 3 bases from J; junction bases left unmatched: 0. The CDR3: CASSEADRDYGYTF. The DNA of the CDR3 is TGTGCCAGCAGTGAAGCGGACAGGGACTATGGCTACACCTTC.

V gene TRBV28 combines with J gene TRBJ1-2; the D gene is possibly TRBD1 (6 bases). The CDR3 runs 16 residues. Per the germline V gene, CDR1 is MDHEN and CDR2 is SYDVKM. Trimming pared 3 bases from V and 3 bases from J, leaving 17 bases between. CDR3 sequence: CASSFPRLQGDYGYTF. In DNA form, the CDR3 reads TGTGCCAGCAGTTTCCCCAGGCTACAGGGAGACTATGGCTACACCTTC.

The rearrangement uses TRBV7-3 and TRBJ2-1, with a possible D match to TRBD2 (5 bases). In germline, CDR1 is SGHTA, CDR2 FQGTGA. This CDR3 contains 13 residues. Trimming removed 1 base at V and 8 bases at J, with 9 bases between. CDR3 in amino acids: CASSLNSGDEQFF. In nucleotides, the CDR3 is TGTGCCAGCAGCTTAAACTCCGGGGATGAGCAGTTCTTC. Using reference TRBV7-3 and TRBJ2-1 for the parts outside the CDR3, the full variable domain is GAGVSQTPSNKVTEKGKYVELRCDPISGHTALYWYRQSLGQGPEFLIYFQGTGAADDSGLPNDRFFAVRPEGSVSTLKIQRTERGDSAVYLCASSLNSGDEQFFGPGTRLTVL.

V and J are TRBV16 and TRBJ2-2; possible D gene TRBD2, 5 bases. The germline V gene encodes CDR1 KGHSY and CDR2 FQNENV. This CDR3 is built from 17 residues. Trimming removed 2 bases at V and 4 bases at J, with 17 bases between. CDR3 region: CASSQGWRGSGTGELFF. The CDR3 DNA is TGTGCCAGCAGCCAAGGGTGGCGAGGCAGCGGCACCGGGGAGCTGTTTTTT.

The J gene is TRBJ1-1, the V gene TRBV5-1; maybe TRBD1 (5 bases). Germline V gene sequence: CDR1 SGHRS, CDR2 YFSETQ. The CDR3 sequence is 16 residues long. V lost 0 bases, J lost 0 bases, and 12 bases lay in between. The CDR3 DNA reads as TGCGCCAGCAGCTTGGCCATGGCAGGGATGAACACTGAAGCTTTCTTT. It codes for CASSLAMAGMNTEAFF.

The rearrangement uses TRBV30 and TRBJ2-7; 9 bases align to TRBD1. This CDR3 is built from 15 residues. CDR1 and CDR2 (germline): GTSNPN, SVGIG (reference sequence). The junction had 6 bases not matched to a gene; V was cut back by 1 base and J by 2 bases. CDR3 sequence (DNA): TGTGCCTGGAGTGATACGGGACAGGGTGCCTACGAGCAGTACTTC. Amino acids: CAWSDTGQGAYEQYF.

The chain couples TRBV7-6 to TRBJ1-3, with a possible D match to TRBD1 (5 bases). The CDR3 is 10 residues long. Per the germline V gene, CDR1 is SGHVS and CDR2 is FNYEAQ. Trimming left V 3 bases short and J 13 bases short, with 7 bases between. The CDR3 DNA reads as TGTGCCAGCAGCTTTACAGGTATATATTTT. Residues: CASSFTGIYF.

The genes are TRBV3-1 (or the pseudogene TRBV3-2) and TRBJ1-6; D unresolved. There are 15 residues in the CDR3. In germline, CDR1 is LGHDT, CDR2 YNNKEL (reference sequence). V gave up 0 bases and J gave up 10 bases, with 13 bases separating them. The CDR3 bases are TGTGCCAGCAGCCAAGATGCCAGAACAAGCTCACCCCTCCACTTT. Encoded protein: CASSQDARTSSPLHF.

The CDR3 reads CASSLGQGGGTEAFF. The CDR3 nucleotides are TGTGCCAGCAGTTTGGGACAGGGAGGGGGCACTGAAGCTTTCTTT. This chain connects TRBV27 to TRBJ1-1; TRBD1 matches 9 bases. There are 15 residues in the CDR3. Germline trimming cut 3 bases from V and 4 bases from J; bases unmatched to any gene: 6. Germline values: CDR1 MNHEY, CDR2 SMNVEV (reference sequence).

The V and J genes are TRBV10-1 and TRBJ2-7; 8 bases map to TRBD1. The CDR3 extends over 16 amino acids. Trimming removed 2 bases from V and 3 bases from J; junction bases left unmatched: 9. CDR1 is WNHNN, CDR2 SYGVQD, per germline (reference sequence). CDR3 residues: CASSEETGVGVYEQYF. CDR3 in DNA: TGCGCCAGCAGTGAGGAGACAGGGGTCGGGGTCTACGAGCAGTACTTC.

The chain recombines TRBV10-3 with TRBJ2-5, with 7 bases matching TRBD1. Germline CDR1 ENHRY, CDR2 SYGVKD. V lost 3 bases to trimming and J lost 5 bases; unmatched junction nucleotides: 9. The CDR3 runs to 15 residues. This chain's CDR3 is CAISDGSRRGETQYF. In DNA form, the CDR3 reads TGTGCCATCAGTGATGGTTCGCGCAGGGGGGAGACCCAGTACTTC.

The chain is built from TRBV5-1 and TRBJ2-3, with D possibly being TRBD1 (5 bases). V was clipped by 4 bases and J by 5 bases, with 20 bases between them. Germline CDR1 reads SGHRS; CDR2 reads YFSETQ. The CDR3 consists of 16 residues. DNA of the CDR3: TGCGCCAGCAGCCCGGCCATGGGGCGCGCGGAAGATACGCAGTATTTT. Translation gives CASSPAMGRAEDTQYF.

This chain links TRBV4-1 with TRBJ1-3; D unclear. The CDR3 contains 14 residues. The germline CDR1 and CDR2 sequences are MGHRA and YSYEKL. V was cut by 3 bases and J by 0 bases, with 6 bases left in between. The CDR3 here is CASSQVASGNTIYF. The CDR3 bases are TGCGCCAGCAGCCAGGTTGCCTCTGGAAACACCATATATTTT.

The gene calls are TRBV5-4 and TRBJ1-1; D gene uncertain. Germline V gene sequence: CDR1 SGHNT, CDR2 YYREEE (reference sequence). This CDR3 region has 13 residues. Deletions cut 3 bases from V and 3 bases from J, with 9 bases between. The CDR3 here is CASSYTRDTEAFF. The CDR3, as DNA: TGTGCCAGCAGCTATACCCGGGACACTGAAGCTTTCTTT.

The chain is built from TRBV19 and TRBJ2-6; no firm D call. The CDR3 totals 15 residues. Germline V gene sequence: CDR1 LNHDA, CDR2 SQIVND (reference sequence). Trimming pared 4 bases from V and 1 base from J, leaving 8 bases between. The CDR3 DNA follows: TGTGCCAGTAGTACACCACGATCTGGGGCCAACGTCCTGACTTTC. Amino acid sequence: CASSTPRSGANVLTF.

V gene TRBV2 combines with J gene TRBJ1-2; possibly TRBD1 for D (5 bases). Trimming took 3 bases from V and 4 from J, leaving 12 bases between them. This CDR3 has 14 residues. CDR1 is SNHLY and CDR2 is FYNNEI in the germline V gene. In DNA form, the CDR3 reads TGTGCCAGCAGTGAGGTCAGGGACGGCTATGGCTACACCTTC. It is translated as CASSEVRDGYGYTF.

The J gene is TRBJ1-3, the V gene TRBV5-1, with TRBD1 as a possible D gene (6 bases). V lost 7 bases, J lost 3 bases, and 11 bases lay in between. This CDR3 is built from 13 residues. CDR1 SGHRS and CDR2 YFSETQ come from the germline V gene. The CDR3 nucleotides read TGCGCCAGCCGCCCGACAGGTGGAAACACCATATATTTT. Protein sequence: CASRPTGGNTIYF.

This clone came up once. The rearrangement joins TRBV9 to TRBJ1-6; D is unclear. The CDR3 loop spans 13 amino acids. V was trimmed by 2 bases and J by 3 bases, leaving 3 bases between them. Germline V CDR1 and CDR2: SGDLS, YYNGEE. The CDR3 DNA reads TGTGCCAGCAGCGTCGGCTATAATTCACCCCTCCACTTT. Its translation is CASSVGYNSPLHF.

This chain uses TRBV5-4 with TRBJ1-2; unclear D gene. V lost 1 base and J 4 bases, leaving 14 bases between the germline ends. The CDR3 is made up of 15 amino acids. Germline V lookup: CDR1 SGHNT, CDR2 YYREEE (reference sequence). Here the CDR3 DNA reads TGTGCCAGCAGCTTGTCTCAAACCCGCGTCTATGGCTACACCTTC. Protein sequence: CASSLSQTRVYGYTF.

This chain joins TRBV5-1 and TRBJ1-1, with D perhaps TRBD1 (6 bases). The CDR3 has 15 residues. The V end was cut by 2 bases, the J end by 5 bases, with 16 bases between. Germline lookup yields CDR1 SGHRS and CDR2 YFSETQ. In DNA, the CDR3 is TGCGCCAGCAGCTTACAGGGTGACGGGGAGACTGAAGCTTTCTTT. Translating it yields CASSLQGDGETEAFF.

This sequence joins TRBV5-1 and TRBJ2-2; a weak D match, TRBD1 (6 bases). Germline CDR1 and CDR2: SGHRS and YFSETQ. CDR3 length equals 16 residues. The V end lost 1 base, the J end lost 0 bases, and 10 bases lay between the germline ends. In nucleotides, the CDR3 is TGCGCCAGCAGCTTGAACGGACAGTCGAACACCGGGGAGCTGTTTTTT. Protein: CASSLNGQSNTGELFF.

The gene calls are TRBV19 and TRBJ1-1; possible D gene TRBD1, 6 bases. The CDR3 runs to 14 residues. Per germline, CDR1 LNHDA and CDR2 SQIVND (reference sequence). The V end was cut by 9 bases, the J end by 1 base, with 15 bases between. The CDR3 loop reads CASSTGSANTEAFF. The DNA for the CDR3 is TGTGCCAGCTCAACAGGGAGCGCGAACACTGAAGCTTTCTTT.

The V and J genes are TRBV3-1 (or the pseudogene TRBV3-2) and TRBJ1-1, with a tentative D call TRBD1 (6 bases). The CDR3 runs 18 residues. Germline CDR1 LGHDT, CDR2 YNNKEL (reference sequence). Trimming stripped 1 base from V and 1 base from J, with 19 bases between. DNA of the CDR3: TGTGCCAGCAGCCAAGGGCAGGGAGGGGGAAAGGGGAACACTGAAGCTTTCTTT. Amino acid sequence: CASSQGQGGGKGNTEAFF.

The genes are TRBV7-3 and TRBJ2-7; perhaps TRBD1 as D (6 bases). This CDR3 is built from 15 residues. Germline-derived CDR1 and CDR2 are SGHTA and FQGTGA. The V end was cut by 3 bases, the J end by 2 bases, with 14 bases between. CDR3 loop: CASSLGAGPTYEQYF. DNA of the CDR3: TGTGCCAGCAGCTTGGGGGCAGGCCCGACCTACGAGCAGTACTTC. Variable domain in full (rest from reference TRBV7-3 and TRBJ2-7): GAGVSQTPSNKVTEKGKYVELRCDPISGHTALYWYRQSLGQGPEFLIYFQGTGAADDSGLPNDRFFAVRPEGSVSTLKIQRTERGDSAVYLCASSLGAGPTYEQYFGPGTRLTVT.

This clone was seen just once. The CDR3 region has the DNA TGCGCCAGCAGCCAAGAGGGACTCAATGAGCAGTTCTTC. Its translation is CASSQEGLNEQFF. V is TRBV4-1 and J is TRBJ2-1, with D maybe TRBD2 (6 bases). The length of the CDR3 is 13 residues. The germline V gene encodes CDR1 MGHRA and CDR2 YSYEKL. Between the trimmed V and J ends, which lost 0 bases and 6 bases, there was a span of 6 bases.

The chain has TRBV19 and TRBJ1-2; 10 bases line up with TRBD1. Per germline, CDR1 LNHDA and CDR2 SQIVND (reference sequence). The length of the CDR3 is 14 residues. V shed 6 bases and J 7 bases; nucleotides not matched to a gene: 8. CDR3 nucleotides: TGTGCCAGTAGGCCCTGGGGGACAGGGGCTGGCTACACCTTC. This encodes CASRPWGTGAGYTF.